A single sample is the source of the 27 T cell receptor beta chains below, sequenced in a study of CD8 T cells in Susac syndrome. Random hexamers were used to reverse transcribe the RNA input (about 0.5 to 1 ug). TCRdb independently ran MiXCR on the immunoSEQ multiplex PCR reads; one entry per CDR3 protein. Here the sample spans around 99,000 distinct CDR3 sequences, around 97% being singletons. Sequenced sample: CD4+ T cells from PBMCs. These receptors came from a human donor in good health.

This clonotype was seen a single time. DNA for the CDR3: TGCAGCGTTGGCCGGGGGGGCGACGGGGAGCTGTTTTTT. Translated, it gives CSVGRGGDGELFF. The gene calls are TRBV29-1 and TRBJ2-2; TRBD2 matches 8 bases. Germline loops: CDR1 SQVTM, CDR2 ANQGSEA. The CDR3 extends over 13 amino acids. V dropped 4 bases and J dropped 7; count of bases not matched to a gene: 5.

The chain combines TRBV29-1 with TRBJ2-7; weak D call: TRBD1 (6 bases). This CDR3 is built from 13 residues. Germline loops: CDR1 SQVTM, CDR2 ANQGSEA. The germline V and J ends were trimmed by 4 bases and 2 bases, with 12 bases remaining between them. CDR3 nucleotides: TGCAGCGTTGGGGCAGGGGCAACCTACGAGCAGTACTTC. This sequence encodes CSVGAGATYEQYF.

The chain employs TRBV20-1 and TRBJ2-5; D is ambiguous. V was pared by 5 bases and J by 2 bases, with 15 bases between. The CDR3 loop spans 14 amino acids. Germline CDR1 DFQATT, CDR2 SNEGSKA (reference sequence). CDR3 sequence reads: CSAARATLQETQYF. DNA for the CDR3: TGCAGTGCTGCCCGGGCCACTCTTCAAGAGACCCAGTACTTC.

The chain uses TRBV29-1 and TRBJ2-7; the D gene is possibly TRBD2 (6 bases). Trimming removed 8 bases at V and 4 bases at J, with 18 bases between. The CDR3 runs to 13 residues. CDR1 is SQVTM and CDR2 is ANQGSEA in the germline V gene. The CDR3 DNA reads TGCAGCCCGTCCCGGGACTGGGAATACGAGCAGTACTTC. Translated: CSPSRDWEYEQYF.

This chain uses TRBV6-5 with TRBJ1-5, with TRBD1 as a possible D gene (5 bases). Looked up from germline, CDR1 is MNHEY and CDR2 is SVGAGI. Trimming removed 10 bases at V and 5 bases at J, with 12 bases between. This CDR3 has 12 residues. The CDR3 bases are TGTGCCACTCGAGGAGGGGATCAGCCCCAGCATTTT. This translates into CATRGGDQPQHF.

A single count supports this clonotype. The chain employs TRBV20-1 and TRBJ2-1; 14 bases agree with TRBD2. Germline lookup yields CDR1 DFQATT and CDR2 SNEGSKA (reference sequence). The V gene end was trimmed by 4 bases and the J gene end by 6 bases; junction bases not matched to a gene: 5. CDR3 length equals 15 residues. For the CDR3, the DNA is TGCAGTGCTACCAGAGGGACTAGCGGGGGCAATGAGCAGTTCTTC. Translation gives CSATRGTSGGNEQFF.

The V gene is TRBV7-9, the J gene TRBJ1-1; no definite D call. The germline gives CDR1 SEHNR, CDR2 FQNEAQ (reference sequence). Trimming removed 4 bases at V and 2 bases at J, with 14 bases between. CDR3 length: 15 residues. The CDR3 region is CASSSGLTTNTEAFF. The CDR3 DNA follows: TGTGCCAGCAGCTCGGGCCTCACTACAAACACTGAAGCTTTCTTT.

The chain uses TRBV3-1 and TRBJ2-5, with 12 bases that match TRBD2. The J segment lost 5 bases and the V segment lost 2 bases, leaving 3 bases of the junction unmatched. Germline V CDR1 and CDR2: LGHDT, YNNKEL (reference sequence). There are 15 residues in the CDR3. The CDR3 DNA follows: TGTGCCAGCAGCCAACTGACTAGCGGGAGTGAGACCCAGTACTTC. Amino acids: CASSQLTSGSETQYF.

The genes are TRBV19 and TRBJ2-7; maybe TRBD1 (6 bases). The CDR3 consists of 14 residues. The V end lost 7 bases, the J end lost 3 bases, and 16 bases lay between the germline ends. CDR1 LNHDA and CDR2 SQIVND come from the germline V gene (reference sequence). The CDR3 nucleotides read TGTGCCAGTAATCACAGGGCCGCCGACTACGAGCAGTACTTC. It encodes CASNHRAADYEQYF.

The J gene is TRBJ2-3, the V gene TRBV10-3; 10 nucleotides agree with TRBD2. V dropped 3 bases and J dropped 2; count of bases not matched to a gene: 2. Germline V gene lookup returns CDR1 ENHRY and CDR2 SYGVKD. CDR3 length equals 15 residues. The CDR3 here is CAISDTSGNTDTQYF. For the CDR3, the DNA is TGTGCCATCAGTGACACTAGCGGGAACACAGATACGCAGTATTTT.

The chain has TRBV28 and TRBJ1-2; TRBD1 is a possible D gene (5 bases). Germline V CDR1 and CDR2: MDHEN, SYDVKM. The CDR3 is 13 residues long. Trimming removed 6 bases from V and 4 bases from J, with 12 bases in between. The CDR3: CASSHGGTYGYTF. CDR3 in DNA: TGTGCCAGCAGCCACGGGGGAACCTATGGCTACACCTTC.

The CDR3 DNA reads as TGCAGCGTTGAGTACAGGGGGCGTTCGAAACTGTTTTTT. Translation gives CSVEYRGRSKLFF. This chain uses TRBV29-1 with TRBJ1-4, with 9 bases aligning to TRBD1. Germline-derived CDR1 and CDR2 are SQVTM and ANQGSEA. The V segment lost 3 bases and the J segment 11 bases; nucleotides outside the gene matches: 7. CDR3 length equals 13 residues.

The V call is TRBV24-1, the J call TRBJ2-2; 14 nucleotides line up with TRBD2. The CDR3 covers 18 residues. The germline gives CDR1 KGHDR, CDR2 SFDVKD. The V segment lost 3 bases and the J segment 2 bases; nucleotides outside the gene matches: 4. This chain's CDR3 is CATSDGTSGSGNTGELFF. In DNA, the CDR3 is TGTGCCACCAGTGATGGGACTAGCGGGAGTGGAAACACCGGGGAGCTGTTTTTT.

The chain has TRBV11-2 and TRBJ2-5; TRBD1 or TRBD2 may be the D gene (5 bases each). V dropped 5 bases and J dropped 5 bases, with 9 bases sitting between them. CDR1 and CDR2 (germline): SGHAT, FQNNGV. This CDR3 comprises 12 residues. The chain's CDR3 is CASSRWGETQYF. The CDR3 DNA reads as TGTGCCAGCAGCCGTTGGGGGGAGACCCAGTACTTC.

This chain uses TRBV6-5 with TRBJ2-7, with D perhaps TRBD2 (5 bases). V was shortened by 6 bases and J by 6 bases, with 21 bases between the two germline ends. The germline V gene encodes CDR1 MNHEY and CDR2 SVGAGI. CDR3 size: 15 residues. The CDR3 loop is CASSPGDSRLFEQYF. The DNA of the CDR3 is TGTGCCAGCAGCCCCGGGGATAGCCGCCTTTTCGAGCAGTACTTC.

In its sample, this clonotype was seen once. The gene calls are TRBV9 and TRBJ2-5, with D possibly matching TRBD1 (6 bases). CDR1 is SGDLS, CDR2 YYNGEE, per germline. Deletions cut 3 bases from V and 4 bases from J, with 19 bases between. This CDR3 spans 16 amino acids. CDR3: CASSANVGARRETQYF. In nucleotides, the CDR3 is TGTGCCAGCAGCGCAAACGTGGGGGCTAGACGAGAGACCCAGTACTTC.

The rearrangement links TRBV20-1 to TRBJ2-3; TRBD2 aligns across 8 bases. Germline-derived CDR1 and CDR2 are DFQATT and SNEGSKA (reference sequence). V was pared by 5 bases and J by 0 bases, with 4 bases of the junction left unmatched. The CDR3 length is 14 residues. The CDR3, as DNA: TGCAGTGCTTTAGCGGGGTCTAGCACAGATACGCAGTATTTT. This sequence encodes CSALAGSSTDTQYF.

This clonotype has just one count. Here the CDR3 DNA reads TGTGCCAGCAGCCCCCAGGGAGGACTCTCTGGAAACACCATATATTTT. As protein: CASSPQGGLSGNTIYF. This chain uses TRBV9 with TRBJ1-3; a weak D match, TRBD1 (5 bases). The CDR3 runs to 16 residues. Germline V gene data show CDR1 as SGDLS and CDR2 as YYNGEE. The V end was cut by 4 bases, the J end by 0 bases, with 14 bases between.

The V call is TRBV3-1, the J call TRBJ2-1; a possible D gene is TRBD1 (6 bases). There are 12 residues in the CDR3. The germline V gene encodes CDR1 LGHDT and CDR2 YNNKEL (reference sequence). Trimming removed 2 bases from V and 9 bases from J, with 8 bases in between. The CDR3 loop reads CASSQRGSEQFF. Here the CDR3 DNA reads TGTGCCAGCAGCCAAAGGGGGAGTGAGCAGTTCTTC.

The V call is TRBV4-1, the J call TRBJ2-6; 8 nucleotides match TRBD2. Germline loops: CDR1 MGHRA, CDR2 YSYEKL. V was pared by 2 bases and J by 2 bases, with 5 bases of the junction left unmatched. The CDR3 is 17 amino acids. The CDR3 protein is CASSQSGRGTGANVLTF. Here the CDR3 DNA reads TGCGCCAGCAGCCAATCCGGGAGGGGGACTGGGGCCAACGTCCTGACTTTC.

The chain employs TRBV3-1 and TRBJ2-7; TRBD1 matches 8 bases. In germline, CDR1 is LGHDT, CDR2 YNNKEL (reference sequence). There are 14 residues in the CDR3. V lost 5 bases and J lost 6; bases outside the gene matches: 9. The DNA for the CDR3 is TGTGCCAGCAGCTGGGACAGGATGCCTGGCGAGCAGTACTTC. Protein product: CASSWDRMPGEQYF.

The rearrangement uses TRBV20-1 and TRBJ2-5; 8 positions agree with TRBD2. Germline assignment: CDR1 DFQATT and CDR2 SNEGSKA (reference sequence). The CDR3 loop spans 16 amino acids. The J segment lost 2 bases and the V segment lost 3 bases, leaving 11 bases of the junction unmatched. For the CDR3, the DNA is TGCAGTGCTAGGCAACTAGCGGAGCGCAATCAAGAGACCCAGTACTTC. This sequence encodes CSARQLAERNQETQYF.

This chain links TRBV13 with TRBJ2-1; 9 bases fit TRBD2. Germline V gives CDR1 PRHDT, CDR2 FYEKMQ (reference sequence). V trimming: 1 base; J trimming: 5 bases; junction bases outside the gene matches: 18. CDR3 length: 20 residues. The CDR3 nucleotides read TGTGCCAGCAGCTTAGTCCCGAGCCTCAGCGGGAGGATTCTCAACAATGAGCAGTTCTTC. The encoded protein is CASSLVPSLSGRILNNEQFF.

The chain employs TRBV27 and TRBJ2-5; D remains ambiguous. Germline V gene sequence: CDR1 MNHEY, CDR2 SMNVEV (reference sequence). The V and J ends lost 7 bases and 5 bases respectively, with 14 bases between them. This CDR3 has 13 amino acids. CDR3 in DNA: TGTGCCAGCAACCCCAGGATTGGGGAGACCCAGTACTTC. Amino acid sequence: CASNPRIGETQYF.

J is TRBJ2-3 and V is TRBV29-1, with D unresolved. The V gene lost 5 bases and the J gene lost 3 bases, with 6 bases spanning the gap. Germline lookup yields CDR1 SQVTM and CDR2 ANQGSEA. The CDR3 has 11 amino acids. CDR3 nucleotides: TGCAGCGTTTCCCTGACAGATACGCAGTATTTT. This gives the protein CSVSLTDTQYF.

Here the CDR3 reads CASSLRYTEAFF. The CDR3, as DNA: TGTGCCAGTAGTTTGCGATATACTGAAGCTTTCTTT. The chain links TRBV19 to TRBJ1-1; D remains unclear. The CDR3 length is 12 residues. The V gene's germline CDR1 is LNHDA and CDR2 SQIVND (reference sequence). Trimming left V 5 bases short and J 5 bases short, with 9 bases between. The full variable domain, completed using reference TRBV19 and TRBJ1-1, is DGGITQSPKYLFRKEGQNVTLSCEQNLNHDAMYWYRQDPGQGLRLIYYSQIVNDFQKGDIAEGYSVSREKKESFPLTVTSAQKNPTAFYLCASSLRYTEAFFGQGTRLTVV.

This sequence joins TRBV4-1 and TRBJ2-2; 11 nucleotides align to TRBD1. Germline CDR1 reads MGHRA; CDR2 reads YSYEKL. V lost 5 bases to trimming and J lost 7 bases; unmatched junction nucleotides: 6. CDR3 length equals 15 residues. The CDR3 spells CASSDRDRGNGELFF. The CDR3 DNA reads TGCGCCAGCAGCGACCGGGACAGGGGGAACGGGGAGCTGTTTTTT.